This T cell receptor (beta chain) derives from a study of metastatic and nonmetastatic thyroid tumors. Study-wide background: Peripheral blood and tumor or nodule samples from malignant and benign thyroid patients were compared. Overall study results and limits: Patients with malignant thyroid tumors reportedly had significantly higher TCR beta diversity than those with benign nodules, in blood and tumor.

This clone was detected many times. Its matching antigen is unknown. Authors' processing steps: The study built a papillary thyroid cancer distant-metastasis classifier from CDR3 differences across clinicopathological groups. TCRdb called clones again from the PCR reads with MiXCR. The authors' filters were not applied to this entry. Of some 93,000 clones in the sample, roughly 13% were seen once. Each patient went into thyroid surgery without having received any treatment. V lost 5 bases to trimming and J lost 6 bases, with 14 bases between them. CDR3 length equals 14 residues. Sequencing was performed on blood. This TCR came from a female donor with papillary thyroid cancer or a benign thyroid nodule (not recorded which). Some clones in this sample may be carry-over from other donors' samples. The V gene is TRBV12-3 or TRBV12-4, the J gene TRBJ1-5, with D uncertain. CDR3 region: CASSQSGGGQPQHF. Written as DNA, the CDR3 is TGTGCCAGCAGTCAGTCCGGTGGTGGTCAGCCCCAGCATTTT.